This T cell receptor (beta chain) comes out of a study of monozygotic twins with inflammatory bowel disease. It was from whole blood, with no T cell sorting, that total RNA was isolated. There are 13 residues in the CDR3. Per the germline V gene, CDR1 is SGHRS and CDR2 is YFSETQ. Study-level findings and limits: IBD patients shared fewer clonotypes with others than healthy twins, especially with disease activity.

As for this clonotype: The antigen remains unidentified.

The template-switching step introduced UMIs that carried a 6-nucleotide sample barcode. With about 15 and 9 cycles respectively, two nested PCRs were carried out on TCRalpha and TCRbeta cDNA. No DNA is given; TCRdb re-called the 5' RACE reads and lists each CDR3 protein once. The sample totals 40,000 to 45,000 distinct CDR3 sequences. Material for sequencing was blood. V and J are TRBV5-1 and TRBJ2-7. This receptor was obtained from a human donor with ulcerative colitis or Crohn's disease, or a healthy co-twin of an affected twin (not recorded which). CDR3 region: CASSVGSDYEQYF.